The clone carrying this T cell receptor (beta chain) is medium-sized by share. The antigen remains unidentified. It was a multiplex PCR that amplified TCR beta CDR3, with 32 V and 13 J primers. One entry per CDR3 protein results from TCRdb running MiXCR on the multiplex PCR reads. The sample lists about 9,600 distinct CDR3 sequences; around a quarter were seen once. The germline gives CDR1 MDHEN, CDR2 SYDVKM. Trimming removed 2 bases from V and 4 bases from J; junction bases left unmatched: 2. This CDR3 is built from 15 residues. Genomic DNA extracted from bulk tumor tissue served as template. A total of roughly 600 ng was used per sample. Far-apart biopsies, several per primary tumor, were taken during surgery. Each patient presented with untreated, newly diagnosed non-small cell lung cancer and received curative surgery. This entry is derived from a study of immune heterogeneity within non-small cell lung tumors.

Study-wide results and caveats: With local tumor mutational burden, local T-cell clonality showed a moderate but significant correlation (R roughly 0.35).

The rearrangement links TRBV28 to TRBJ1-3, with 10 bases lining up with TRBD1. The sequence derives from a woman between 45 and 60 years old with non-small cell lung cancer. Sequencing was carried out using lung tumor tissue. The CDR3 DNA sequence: TGTGCCAGCAGTTTAACGGGACAGGGGGGAAACACCATATATTTT. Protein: CASSLTGQGGNTIYF.